The 26 T cell receptor beta chains presented below share a single source sample, sequenced in a study of blood T cell repertoires in COVID-19. TCRdb's table, derived via immunoSEQ multiplex PCR, lists solely in-frame clones and lacks some. The sample holds 100,000 to 150,000 clones, more than 75% seen once. Sequencing used peripheral blood. The receptors originated from a man aged 45-65 years with active COVID-19.

The V call is TRBV6-1, the J call TRBJ2-5; 10 nucleotides agree with TRBD1. V trimming: 2 bases; J trimming: 4 bases; junction bases outside the gene matches: 7. In germline, CDR1 is MNHNS, CDR2 SASEGT. The CDR3 extends over 16 amino acids. The CDR3 loop reads CASSEPGQGIAETQYF. The DNA of the CDR3 is TGTGCCAGCAGTGAACCGGGACAGGGGATAGCAGAGACCCAGTACTTC.

V is TRBV3-1 (or the pseudogene TRBV3-2) and J is TRBJ1-1; D not resolved. The length of the CDR3 is 13 residues. Trimming removed 5 bases from V and 1 base from J, with 8 bases in between. Germline V gene data show CDR1 as LGHDT and CDR2 as YNNKEL (reference sequence). The CDR3 reads CASSVASNTEAFF. CDR3 DNA: TGTGCCAGCAGCGTGGCCTCGAACACTGAAGCTTTCTTT.

The chain uses TRBV20-1 and TRBJ1-1, with D possibly matching TRBD1 (6 bases). The CDR3 runs 12 residues. The V and J ends lost 3 bases and 4 bases respectively, with 9 bases between them. In germline, CDR1 is DFQATT, CDR2 SNEGSKA (reference sequence). CDR3 nucleotide sequence: TGCAGTGCTAGTGGAGGGGGCACTGAAGCTTTCTTT. It yields the protein CSASGGGTEAFF.

The chain employs TRBV6-5 and TRBJ1-1; possibly TRBD1 for D (5 bases). The CDR3 extends over 14 amino acids. Deletions cut 5 bases from V and 10 bases from J, with 20 bases between. Germline values: CDR1 MNHEY, CDR2 SVGAGI. CDR3 in amino acids: CASSPDRGIRLAFF. The CDR3 nucleotides are TGTGCCAGCAGTCCGGACCGGGGGATCAGGTTAGCTTTCTTT.

This chain connects TRBV7-8 to TRBJ1-1; perhaps TRBD1 as D (6 bases). The CDR3 spans 13 residues. Germline CDR1 SGHVS, CDR2 FQNEAQ. V dropped 1 base and J dropped 4 bases, with 7 bases sitting between them. The CDR3 protein is CASSLGGGTEAFF. The CDR3 DNA reads as TGTGCCAGCAGCTTAGGAGGGGGCACTGAAGCTTTCTTT.

The V gene is TRBV4-2, the J gene TRBJ2-7; TRBD2 is a possible D gene (5 bases). V gave up 3 bases and J gave up 0 bases, with 12 bases separating them. Germline-derived CDR1 and CDR2 are LGHNA and YNFKEQ. The CDR3 spans 15 residues. Here the CDR3 reads CASSQSTGNSYEQYF. The CDR3 coding sequence is TGTGCCAGCAGCCAGAGTACCGGGAACTCCTACGAGCAGTACTTC.

The rearrangement joins TRBV5-6 to TRBJ1-1; possible D gene TRBD1, 5 bases. CDR3 length equals 16 residues. V shed 2 bases and J shed 10 bases, with 24 bases lying between them. Germline V lookup: CDR1 SGHDT, CDR2 YYEEEE. CDR3 region: CASSFGGNLRSPGAFF. The CDR3 nucleotides are TGTGCCAGCAGCTTCGGGGGGAACCTCAGGTCTCCTGGAGCTTTCTTT.

This rearrangement joins TRBV29-1 to TRBJ2-2, with D unresolved. The CDR3 runs 13 residues. V dropped 3 bases and J dropped 4 bases, with 9 bases sitting between them. Germline V lookup: CDR1 SQVTM, CDR2 ANQGSEA. This chain's CDR3 is CSVESKATGELFF. DNA for the CDR3: TGCAGCGTTGAGAGTAAAGCCACCGGGGAGCTGTTTTTT.

This chain links TRBV6-2 or TRBV6-3 with TRBJ2-2, with D perhaps TRBD2 (5 bases). Germline loops: CDR1 MNHEY, CDR2 SVGEGT. The CDR3 spans 14 residues. The V and J ends lost 4 bases and 7 bases respectively, with 13 bases between them. This chain's CDR3 is CASSLVREGGELFF. CDR3 nucleotide sequence: TGTGCCAGCAGTTTGGTCCGCGAGGGCGGGGAGCTGTTTTTT.

The chain employs TRBV11-2 and TRBJ2-1, with 9 bases lining up with TRBD2. V dropped 5 bases and J dropped 0; count of bases not matched to a gene: 2. CDR1 is SGHAT, CDR2 FQNNGV, per germline. The CDR3 totals 15 residues. CDR3 region: CASSTGLASYNEQFF. As DNA, the CDR3 is TGTGCCAGCAGCACGGGACTAGCCTCCTACAATGAGCAGTTCTTC.

The chain recombines TRBV18 with TRBJ1-1, with D uncertain. With 3 bases removed from V and 1 base from J, the gap between germline ends came to 9 bases. Per germline, CDR1 KGHSH and CDR2 LQKENI. The CDR3 totals 14 residues. CDR3 sequence reads: CASSPGSPNTEAFF. The CDR3 DNA reads as TGTGCCAGCTCACCCGGGAGCCCGAACACTGAAGCTTTCTTT. Using reference TRBV18 and TRBJ1-1 for the parts outside the CDR3, the full variable domain is NAGVMQNPRHLVRRRGQEARLRCSPMKGHSHVYWYRQLPEEGLKFMVYLQKENIIDESGMPKERFSAEFPKEGPSILRIQQVVRGDSAAYFCASSPGSPNTEAFFGQGTRLTVV.

The chain joins TRBV7-2 to TRBJ1-1; weak D call: TRBD1 (5 bases). CDR1 and CDR2 (germline): SGHTA, FQGNSA. Trimming removed 4 bases at V and 9 bases at J, with 15 bases between. This CDR3 comprises 13 residues. The CDR3 loop is CASSSPLTGKAFF. CDR3 sequence (DNA): TGTGCCAGCAGCTCCCCTCTTACAGGTAAAGCTTTCTTT.

The chain combines TRBV29-1 with TRBJ1-1, with D perhaps matching TRBD1 (5 bases). This CDR3 spans 15 amino acids. The ends were cut back, 0 bases at V and 2 bases at J, with 13 bases in the middle. Germline V lookup: CDR1 SQVTM, CDR2 ANQGSEA. As DNA, the CDR3 is TGCAGCGTTGAAGAATTTCGGACACCTAACACTGAAGCTTTCTTT. This translates into CSVEEFRTPNTEAFF.

This chain joins TRBV28 and TRBJ2-7, with D possibly TRBD2 on 5 matching bases. V was clipped by 5 bases and J by 3 bases, with 14 bases between them. The CDR3 extends over 14 amino acids. The V gene's germline CDR1 is MDHEN and CDR2 SYDVKM. The CDR3: CASSSRGGVYEQYF. DNA of the CDR3: TGTGCCAGCAGTAGCCGGGGTGGCGTCTACGAGCAGTACTTC.

This chain links TRBV7-8 with TRBJ1-1; TRBD1 is a possible D gene (5 bases). Trimming took off 0 bases at V and 4 bases at J, with 12 bases between the two ends. This CDR3 is built from 15 residues. Per the germline V gene, CDR1 is SGHVS and CDR2 is FQNEAQ. The chain's CDR3 is CASSLAQGWSTEAFF. The CDR3 bases are TGTGCCAGCAGCTTAGCGCAGGGATGGTCCACTGAAGCTTTCTTT. Full variable domain (remainder filled in from reference TRBV7-8 and TRBJ1-1): GAGVSQSPRYKVAKRGQDVALRCDPISGHVSLFWYQQALGQGPEFLTYFQNEAQLDKSGLPSDRFFAERPEGSVSTLKIQRTQQEDSAVYLCASSLAQGWSTEAFFGQGTRLTVV.

The count of this clone is one. CDR3 nucleotide sequence: TGTGCCAGCAGTTATGGGGGGGGCCTCGGCACCGGGGAGCTGTTTTTT. Translating gives CASSYGGGLGTGELFF. The rearrangement links TRBV6-5 to TRBJ2-2, with a possible D match to TRBD2 (7 bases). V was clipped by 3 bases and J by 4 bases, with 15 bases between them. The CDR3 loop spans 16 amino acids. Germline CDR1 is MNHEY and CDR2 is SVGAGI.

The rearrangement uses TRBV15 and TRBJ2-7, with TRBD1 as a possible D gene (5 bases). The V end was cut by 8 bases, the J end by 0 bases, with 8 bases between. The CDR3 runs 12 residues. In germline, CDR1 is LNHNV, CDR2 YYDKDF (reference sequence). The CDR3 nucleotides are TGTGCCACCCAAGACAGCTCCTACGAGCAGTACTTC. Translation: CATQDSSYEQYF.

The rearrangement joins TRBV7-2 to TRBJ1-3, with D uncertain. The CDR3 consists of 14 residues. V was trimmed by 1 base and J by 8 bases, leaving 12 bases between them. The germline V gene encodes CDR1 SGHTA and CDR2 FQGNSA. The CDR3 region has the DNA TGTGCCAGCAGCTTAGGTCAGCGTTTTGACACCATATATTTT. As protein: CASSLGQRFDTIYF. Full variable domain (missing parts from reference TRBV7-2 and TRBJ1-3): GAGVSQSPSNKVTEKGKDVELRCDPISGHTALYWYRQSLGQGLEFLIYFQGNSAPDKSGLPSDRFSAERTGGSVSTLTIQRTQQEDSAVYLCASSLGQRFDTIYFGEGSWLTVV.

V is TRBV6-5 and J is TRBJ2-1; a weak D match, TRBD1 (5 bases). The germline CDR1 and CDR2 sequences are MNHEY and SVGAGI. V shed 6 bases and J shed 1 base, with 13 bases lying between them. The CDR3 is made up of 15 amino acids. In DNA form, the CDR3 reads TGTGCCAGCAGAGATCCGAGACAGTCCTACAATGAGCAGTTCTTC. This encodes CASRDPRQSYNEQFF.

This clone was seen ten or more times. This chain connects TRBV5-4 to TRBJ1-6; 9 bases are a match to TRBD1. V trimming: 3 bases; J trimming: 5 bases; junction bases outside the gene matches: 3. The CDR3 covers 15 residues. CDR1 SGHNT and CDR2 YYREEE come from the germline V gene (reference sequence). This chain's CDR3 is CASSSGTGHNSPLHF. CDR3 DNA: TGTGCCAGCAGCTCTGGGACAGGGCATAATTCACCCCTCCACTTT.

The rearrangement uses TRBV29-1 and TRBJ2-3; TRBD1 matches at 9 bases. Germline trimming cut 6 bases from V and 5 bases from J; bases unmatched to any gene: 9. The CDR3 contains 14 residues. The germline CDR1 and CDR2 sequences are SQVTM and ANQGSEA. CDR3 in DNA: TGCAGCGTCGAGGACAGGGGTGTTGGAGATACGCAGTATTTT. This codes for CSVEDRGVGDTQYF.

V usage is TRBV2 and J usage is TRBJ2-5; D may be TRBD1 (5 bases). Germline lookup yields CDR1 SNHLY and CDR2 FYNNEI. V lost 6 bases and J lost 3, with 5 bases in between. The CDR3 is made up of 11 amino acids. For the CDR3, the DNA is TGTGCCAGCAGACAGGAAGAGACCCAGTACTTC. It encodes CASRQEETQYF.

The chain is built from TRBV19 and TRBJ1-1; TRBD1 agrees at 9 bases. V shed 6 bases and J 0 bases; nucleotides not matched to a gene: 14. Per germline, CDR1 LNHDA and CDR2 SQIVND (reference sequence). The CDR3 has 18 amino acids. CDR3 residues: CASRWDRVSDAMNTEAFF. CDR3 coding DNA: TGTGCCAGTAGGTGGGACAGGGTGAGCGATGCGATGAACACTGAAGCTTTCTTT. Looking up the rest from reference TRBV19 and TRBJ1-1 gives the full variable domain: DGGITQSPKYLFRKEGQNVTLSCEQNLNHDAMYWYRQDPGQGLRLIYYSQIVNDFQKGDIAEGYSVSREKKESFPLTVTSAQKNPTAFYLCASRWDRVSDAMNTEAFFGQGTRLTVV.

The chain joins TRBV6-1 to TRBJ2-1; 9 bases align to TRBD2. Germline CDR1 and CDR2: MNHNS and SASEGT. The junction had 9 bases not matched to a gene; V was cut back by 2 bases and J by 10 bases. The CDR3 totals 15 residues. This CDR3 is CASSEIISGGREQFF. As DNA, the CDR3 is TGTGCCAGCAGTGAAATAATTAGCGGGGGCCGGGAGCAGTTCTTC.

This clone was seen once. The CDR3: CASSYEGGNGYTF. The CDR3 nucleotides are TGTGCCAGCAGTTACGAGGGGGGGAACGGCTACACCTTC. The rearrangement uses TRBV6-5 and TRBJ1-2; possible D gene TRBD1, 6 bases. The ends were cut back, 2 bases at V and 8 bases at J, with 12 bases in the middle. Per the germline V gene, CDR1 is MNHEY and CDR2 is SVGAGI. The CDR3 is 13 amino acids.

A few counts support this clone. The rearrangement uses TRBV7-2 and TRBJ2-1; D ambiguous. The CDR3 is made up of 13 amino acids. Germline assignment: CDR1 SGHTA and CDR2 FQGNSA. V lost 1 base to trimming and J lost 9 bases, with 10 bases between them. CDR3 region: CASSLDRFGEQFF. In DNA form, the CDR3 reads TGTGCCAGCAGCTTAGACCGGTTTGGTGAGCAGTTCTTC.